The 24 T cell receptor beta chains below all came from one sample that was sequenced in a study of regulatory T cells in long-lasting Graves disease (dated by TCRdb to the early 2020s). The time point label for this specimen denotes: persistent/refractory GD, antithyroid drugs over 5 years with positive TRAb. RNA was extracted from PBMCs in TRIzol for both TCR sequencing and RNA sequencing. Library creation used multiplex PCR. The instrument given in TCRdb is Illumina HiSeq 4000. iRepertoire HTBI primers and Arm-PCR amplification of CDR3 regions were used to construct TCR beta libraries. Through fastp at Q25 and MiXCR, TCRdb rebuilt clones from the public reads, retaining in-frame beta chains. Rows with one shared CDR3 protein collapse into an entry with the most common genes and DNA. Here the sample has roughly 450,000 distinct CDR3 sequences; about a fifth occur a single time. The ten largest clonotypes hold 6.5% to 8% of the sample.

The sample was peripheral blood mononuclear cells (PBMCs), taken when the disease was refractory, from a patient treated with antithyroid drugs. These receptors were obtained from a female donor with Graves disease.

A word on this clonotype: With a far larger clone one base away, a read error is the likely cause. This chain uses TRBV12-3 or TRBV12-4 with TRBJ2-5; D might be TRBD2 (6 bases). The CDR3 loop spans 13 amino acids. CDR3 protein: CASGRYRQETLYF. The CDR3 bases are TGTGCCAGCGGGAGGTATAGACAAGAGACCCTGTACTTC.

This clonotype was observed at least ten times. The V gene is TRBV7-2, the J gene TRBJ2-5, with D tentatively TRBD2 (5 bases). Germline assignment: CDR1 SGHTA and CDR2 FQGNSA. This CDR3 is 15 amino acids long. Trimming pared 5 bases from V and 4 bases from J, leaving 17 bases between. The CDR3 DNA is TGTGCCAGCAGCCGGGGTCTCGGTAGGGCAGAGACCCAGTACTTC. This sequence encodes CASSRGLGRAETQYF.

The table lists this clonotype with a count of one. This chain's CDR3 is CSARDWVPSYEQYF. Written as DNA, the CDR3 is TGCAGTGCTAGAGATTGGGTTCCCTCCTACGAGCAGTACTTC. The chain employs TRBV20-1 and TRBJ2-7; D unresolved. The CDR3 runs to 14 residues. Germline V gives CDR1 DFQATT, CDR2 SNEGSKA (reference sequence). V shed 0 bases and J shed 0 bases, with 9 bases lying between them.

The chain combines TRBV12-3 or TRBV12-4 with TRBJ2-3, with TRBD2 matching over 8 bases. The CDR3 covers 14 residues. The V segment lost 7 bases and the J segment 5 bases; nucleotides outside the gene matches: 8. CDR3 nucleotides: TGTGCCAGCATGCCAGCGGGAGTGGGAGATACGCAGTATTTT. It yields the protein CASMPAGVGDTQYF.

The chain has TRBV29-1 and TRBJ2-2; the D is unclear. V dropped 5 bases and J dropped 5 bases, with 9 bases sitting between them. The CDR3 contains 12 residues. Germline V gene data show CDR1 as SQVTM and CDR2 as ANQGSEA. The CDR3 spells CSVRDETGELFF. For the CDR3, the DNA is TGCAGCGTTAGGGATGAGACCGGGGAGCTGTTTTTT.

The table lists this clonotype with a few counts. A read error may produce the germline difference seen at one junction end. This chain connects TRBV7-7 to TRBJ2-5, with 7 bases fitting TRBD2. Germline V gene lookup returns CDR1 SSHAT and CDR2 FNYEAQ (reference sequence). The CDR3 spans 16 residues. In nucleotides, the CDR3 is TGTGCTAGCAGCTTACCCCCTGGGGAGGGACGAGAGACCCAGTACTTC. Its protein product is CASSLPPGEGRETQYF.

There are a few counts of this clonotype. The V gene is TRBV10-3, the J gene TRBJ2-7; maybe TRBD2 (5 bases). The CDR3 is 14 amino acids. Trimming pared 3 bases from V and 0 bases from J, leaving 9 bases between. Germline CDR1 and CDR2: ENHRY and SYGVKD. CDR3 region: CAISDQRNSYEQYF. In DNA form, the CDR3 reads TGTGCCATCAGTGACCAGCGGAACTCCTACGAGCAGTACTTC.

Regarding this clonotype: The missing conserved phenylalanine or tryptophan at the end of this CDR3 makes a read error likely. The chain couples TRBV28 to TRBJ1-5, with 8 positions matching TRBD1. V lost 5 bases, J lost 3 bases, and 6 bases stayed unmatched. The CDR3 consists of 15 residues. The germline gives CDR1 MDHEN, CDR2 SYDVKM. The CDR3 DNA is TGTGCCAGCAGTCTCAGGGGGCCCCACAATCAGCCCCAGCATTCT. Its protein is CASSLRGPHNQPQHS.

The DNA of the CDR3 is TGTGCCAGCAGCTTCCCTGCAGGGTTGGGCGAGCAGTACTTC. It codes for CASSFPAGLGEQYF. The chain is built from TRBV7-9 and TRBJ2-7, with D maybe TRBD1 (5 bases). Germline V gene sequence: CDR1 SEHNR, CDR2 FQNEAQ (reference sequence). V was trimmed by 3 bases and J by 6 bases, leaving 15 bases between them. The CDR3 has 14 amino acids.

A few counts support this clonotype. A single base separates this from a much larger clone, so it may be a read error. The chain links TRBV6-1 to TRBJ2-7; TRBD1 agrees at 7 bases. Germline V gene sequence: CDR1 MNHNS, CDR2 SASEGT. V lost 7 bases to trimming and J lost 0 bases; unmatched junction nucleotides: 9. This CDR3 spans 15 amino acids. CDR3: CASNPPGQSSYEQYF. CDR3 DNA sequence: TGTGCCAGCAACCCCCCGGGACAGAGCTCCTACGAGCAGTACTTC.

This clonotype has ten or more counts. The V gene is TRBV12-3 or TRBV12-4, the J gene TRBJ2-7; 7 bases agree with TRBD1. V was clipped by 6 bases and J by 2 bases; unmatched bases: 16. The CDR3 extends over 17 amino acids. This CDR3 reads CASSQGGVRQGAYEQYF. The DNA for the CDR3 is TGTGCCAGCAGCCAAGGTGGGGTGAGGCAGGGGGCCTACGAGCAGTACTTC.

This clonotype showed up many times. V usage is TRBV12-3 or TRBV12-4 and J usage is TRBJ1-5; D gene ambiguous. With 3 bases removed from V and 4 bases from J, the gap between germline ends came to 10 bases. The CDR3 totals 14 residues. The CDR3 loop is CASSFYGENQPQHF. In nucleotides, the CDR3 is TGTGCCAGCAGTTTTTATGGGGAGAATCAGCCCCAGCATTTT.

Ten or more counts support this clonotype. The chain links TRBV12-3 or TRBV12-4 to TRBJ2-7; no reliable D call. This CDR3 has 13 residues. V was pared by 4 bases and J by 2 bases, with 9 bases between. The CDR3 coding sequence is TGTGCCAGCAGTTCCCTCTTCGCCTACGAGCAGTACTTC. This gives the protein CASSSLFAYEQYF.

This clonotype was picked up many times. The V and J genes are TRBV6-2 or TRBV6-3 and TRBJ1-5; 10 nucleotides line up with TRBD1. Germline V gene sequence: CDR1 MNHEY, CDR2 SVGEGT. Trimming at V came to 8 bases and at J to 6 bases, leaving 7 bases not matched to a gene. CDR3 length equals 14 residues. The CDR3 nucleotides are TGTGCCAGCGGGACAGGGGTTGGAAGTCAGCCCCAGCATTTT. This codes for CASGTGVGSQPQHF.

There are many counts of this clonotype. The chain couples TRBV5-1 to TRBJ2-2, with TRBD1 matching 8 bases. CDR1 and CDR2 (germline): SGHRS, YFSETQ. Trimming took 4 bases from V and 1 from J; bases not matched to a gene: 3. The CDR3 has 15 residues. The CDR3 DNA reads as TGCGCCAGCAGCCCGGACAGGGTGAACACCGGGGAGCTGTTTTTT. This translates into CASSPDRVNTGELFF.

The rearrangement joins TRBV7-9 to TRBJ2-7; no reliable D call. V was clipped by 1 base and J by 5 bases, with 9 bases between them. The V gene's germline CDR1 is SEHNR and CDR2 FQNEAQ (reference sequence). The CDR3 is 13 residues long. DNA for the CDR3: TGTGCCAGCAGCTTAGGAGTTTTCGACGAGCAGTACTTC. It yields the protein CASSLGVFDEQYF.

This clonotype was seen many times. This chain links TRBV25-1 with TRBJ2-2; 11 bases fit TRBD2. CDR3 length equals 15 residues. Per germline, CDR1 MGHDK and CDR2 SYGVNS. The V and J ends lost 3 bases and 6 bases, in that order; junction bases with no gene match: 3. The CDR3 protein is CASSERTSGPGELFF. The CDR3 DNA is TGTGCCAGCAGTGAGAGGACTAGCGGGCCCGGGGAGCTGTTTTTT.

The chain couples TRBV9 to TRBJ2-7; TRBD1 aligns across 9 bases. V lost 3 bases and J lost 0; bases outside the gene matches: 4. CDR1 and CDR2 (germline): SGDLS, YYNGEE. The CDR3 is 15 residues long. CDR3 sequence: CASSAGTGSSYEQYF. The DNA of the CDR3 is TGTGCCAGCAGCGCCGGGACAGGGAGCTCCTACGAGCAGTACTTC.

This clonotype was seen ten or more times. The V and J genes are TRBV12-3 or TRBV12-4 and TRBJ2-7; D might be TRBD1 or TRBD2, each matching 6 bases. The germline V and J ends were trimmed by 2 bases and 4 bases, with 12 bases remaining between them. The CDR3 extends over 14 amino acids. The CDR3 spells CASSLFGGSYEQYF. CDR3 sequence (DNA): TGTGCCAGCAGTTTATTCGGGGGCTCGTACGAGCAGTACTTC.

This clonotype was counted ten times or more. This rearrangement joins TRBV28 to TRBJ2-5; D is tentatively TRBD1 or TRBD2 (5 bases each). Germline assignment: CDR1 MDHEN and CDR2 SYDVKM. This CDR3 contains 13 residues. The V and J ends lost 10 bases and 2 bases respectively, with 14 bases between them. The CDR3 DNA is TGTGCCATCGCCGGGACGACACAAGAGACCCAGTACTTC. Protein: CAIAGTTQETQYF.

CDR3 in amino acids: CASSFSRPGGTGELFF. The CDR3 DNA reads TGCGCCAGCAGCTTTTCCAGGCCAGGCGGGACCGGGGAGCTGTTTTTT. V gene TRBV5-1 combines with J gene TRBJ2-2; D perhaps matches TRBD2 (5 bases). Germline V gives CDR1 SGHRS, CDR2 YFSETQ. The V end lost 2 bases, the J end lost 5 bases, and 16 bases lay between the germline ends. The CDR3 totals 16 residues.

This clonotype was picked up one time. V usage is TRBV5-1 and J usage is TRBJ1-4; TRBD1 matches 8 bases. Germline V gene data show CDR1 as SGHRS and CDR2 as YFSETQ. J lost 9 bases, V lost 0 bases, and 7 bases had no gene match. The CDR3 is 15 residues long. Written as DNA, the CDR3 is TGCGCCAGCAGCTTGGCAGGGCAGGGGGCGCAAAAACTGTTTTTT. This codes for CASSLAGQGAQKLFF.

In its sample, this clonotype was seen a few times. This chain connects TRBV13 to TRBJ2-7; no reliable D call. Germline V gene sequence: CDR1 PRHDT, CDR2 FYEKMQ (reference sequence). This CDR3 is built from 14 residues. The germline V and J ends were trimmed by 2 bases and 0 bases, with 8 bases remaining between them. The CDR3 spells CASSLLSDSYEQYF. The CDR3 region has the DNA TGTGCCAGCAGCTTATTGTCAGACTCCTACGAGCAGTACTTC.

The CDR3 region has the DNA TGTGCCAGCAGCTTTGGATTTTTCTACGAGCAGTACTTC. Encoded protein: CASSFGFFYEQYF. J is TRBJ2-7 and V is TRBV7-9; D remains unclear. Germline CDR1 reads SEHNR; CDR2 reads FQNEAQ (reference sequence). CDR3 length: 13 residues. Trimming stripped 3 bases from V and 3 bases from J, with 9 bases between.